This TCR beta chain was observed in a study of CD4 T cells in relation to SARS-CoV-2 and coronaviruses. The unexposed donors gave CD4+ T cells in about 2010-2018, prior to COVID-19. The cells were cultured for about ten days before CD4+ T cells were isolated. This clone was seen only a few times. The antigen remains undetermined. V was trimmed by 2 bases and J by 6 bases, leaving 15 bases between them. Germline lookup yields CDR1 GTSNPN and CDR2 SVGIG (reference sequence). The CDR3 sequence is 14 residues long. Some clones are missing from TCRdb's copy, which holds only in-frame ones; the method was immunoSEQ multiplex PCR. The data hold about 26,000 clones, with around 67% observed a single time.

Material for sequencing was CD4+ T cells from PBMCs, cultured in vitro. J is TRBJ2-3 and V is TRBV30; a possible D gene is TRBD1 (6 bases). This receptor was identified in a human donor in good health. The CDR3 loop reads CAWSWKGVADTQYF. The CDR3, as DNA: TGTGCCTGGAGTTGGAAGGGGGTAGCGGATACGCAGTATTTT.